The present T cell receptor (beta chain) was sequenced within a study of blood T cell repertoires in COVID-19. Trimming stripped 5 bases from V and 4 bases from J, with 9 bases between. This CDR3 contains 13 residues. Clones were sequenced by immunoSEQ multiplex PCR, and TCRdb holds only the in-frame ones, with some missing. Of roughly 460,000 clones listed, about 90% are singletons. The receptor's source is a man aged 18 to 30 with COVID-19, enrolled during active disease. The sequenced sample consisted of peripheral blood. The chain recombines TRBV12-3 or TRBV12-4 with TRBJ2-1; the D gene is possibly TRBD2 (6 bases). The CDR3 DNA is TGTGCCAGCAGTCCCCGGGGGTACAATGAGCAGTTCTTC. This encodes CASSPRGYNEQFF.